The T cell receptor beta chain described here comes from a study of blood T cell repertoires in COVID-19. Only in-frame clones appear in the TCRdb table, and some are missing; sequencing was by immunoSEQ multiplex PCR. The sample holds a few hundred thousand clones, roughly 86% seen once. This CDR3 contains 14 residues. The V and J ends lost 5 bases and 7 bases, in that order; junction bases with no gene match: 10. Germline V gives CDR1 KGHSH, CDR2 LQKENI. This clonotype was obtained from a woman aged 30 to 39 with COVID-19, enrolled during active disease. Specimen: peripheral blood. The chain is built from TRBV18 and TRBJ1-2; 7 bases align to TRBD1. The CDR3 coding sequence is TGTGCCAGCTCAACCGACAGGGCGGCCGGTGGCTACACCTTC. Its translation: CASSTDRAAGGYTF.